This paragraph covers one TCR beta chain sequence. Its antigen remains unknown. Germline is not matched at one junction end, which may reflect a read error. This record belongs to a study of shared clonotypes between healthy human individuals. Across the whole study: Three plates were used per donor for CD4 naive, three for CD4 memory, two for CD8 naive and one for CD8 memory.

Study-wide results and caveats: Naive subsets, compared against memory subsets, generally had larger estimated richness values.

CD8 cells regarded as naive lacked CD45RO, were positively chosen for CCR7, and omitted terminally differentiated effector memory CD45RA+ cells. Every donor, a Caucasian adult, lived in Nashville, Tennessee. Germline CDR1 reads MNHEY; CDR2 reads SMNVEV (reference sequence). The CDR3 extends over 14 amino acids. Per the authors' pipeline: Filtering differed, since immunoSEQ gave only junction sequences and no quality scores. Here immunoSEQ multiplex PCR was the method, and the copy in TCRdb shows in-frame clones only, minus some. The D gene and trimming were derived from the DNA, and the V and J assignments and clone size from that table. The sample lists roughly 2 million clones; about 94% were seen once.

The sample consisted of naive CD8+ T cells sorted from blood. The chain combines TRBV27 with TRBJ2-2, with 9 bases identical to TRBD2. This clonotype was sampled from a young man in good health. The CDR3 protein is CASGFAGGNGELFF. The CDR3 coding sequence is TGTGCCAGCGGTTTCGCGGGAGGGAACGGGGAGCTGTTTTTT.